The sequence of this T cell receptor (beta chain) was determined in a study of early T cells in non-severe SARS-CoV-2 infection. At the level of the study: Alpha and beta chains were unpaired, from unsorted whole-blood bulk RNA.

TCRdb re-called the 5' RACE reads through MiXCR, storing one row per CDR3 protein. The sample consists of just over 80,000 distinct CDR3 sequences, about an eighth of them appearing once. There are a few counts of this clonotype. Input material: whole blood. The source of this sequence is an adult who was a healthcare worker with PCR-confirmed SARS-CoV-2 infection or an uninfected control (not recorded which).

In nucleotides, the CDR3 is TGTGCCAGCAGCTTAGCAGGAGGGGACCGGAAAAAAGCGGGCTACGAGCAGTACTTC. The encoded protein is CASSLAGGDRKKAGYEQYF. J is TRBJ2-7 and V is TRBV11-2; weak D call: TRBD2 (6 bases). V lost 1 base, J lost 3 bases, and 25 bases lay in between. The CDR3 contains 19 residues. Germline V gene lookup returns CDR1 SGHAT and CDR2 FQNNGV.